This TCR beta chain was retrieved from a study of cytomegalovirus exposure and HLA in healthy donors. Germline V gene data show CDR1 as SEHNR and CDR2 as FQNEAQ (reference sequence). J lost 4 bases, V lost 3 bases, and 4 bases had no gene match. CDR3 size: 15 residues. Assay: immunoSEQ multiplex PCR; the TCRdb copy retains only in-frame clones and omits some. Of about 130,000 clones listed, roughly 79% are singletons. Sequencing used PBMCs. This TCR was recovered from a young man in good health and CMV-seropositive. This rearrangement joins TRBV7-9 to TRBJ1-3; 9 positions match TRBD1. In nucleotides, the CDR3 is TGTGCCAGCAGCTTGGGACAGGGCCGCGGAAACACCATATATTTT. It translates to CASSLGQGRGNTIYF.